This TCR beta chain stems from a study of blood T cells in healthy people across ages. The CDR3 loop spans 16 amino acids. CDR1 is MGHRA, CDR2 YSYEKL, per germline. Primers used in a second PCR of about 6 to 12 cycles were a sample-barcoded 5' primer and a J-beta primer mix. MiXCR, run by TCRdb on the 5' RACE reads, gives a single entry per CDR3 protein. The repertoire includes roughly 800,000 distinct CDR3 sequences, roughly 64% of them detected once, and around 20% sits in the top ten. This clonotype was picked up one time. The antigen remains undetermined. Study-wide results and caveats: Naive T cell percentage and TCR beta diversity correlated strongly.

The receptor's source is a man aged 25 to 45 in good health. The chain links TRBV4-1 to TRBJ2-1, with D perhaps matching TRBD2 (6 bases). The DNA end lines up better with TRBJ2-7; the J call may be wrong. Sequencing input: blood. The CDR3 DNA reads TGCGCCAGCAGCCAAGTTATGAGCGGGCCATACAATGAGCAGTACTTC. The encoded protein is CASSQVMSGPYNEQYF.